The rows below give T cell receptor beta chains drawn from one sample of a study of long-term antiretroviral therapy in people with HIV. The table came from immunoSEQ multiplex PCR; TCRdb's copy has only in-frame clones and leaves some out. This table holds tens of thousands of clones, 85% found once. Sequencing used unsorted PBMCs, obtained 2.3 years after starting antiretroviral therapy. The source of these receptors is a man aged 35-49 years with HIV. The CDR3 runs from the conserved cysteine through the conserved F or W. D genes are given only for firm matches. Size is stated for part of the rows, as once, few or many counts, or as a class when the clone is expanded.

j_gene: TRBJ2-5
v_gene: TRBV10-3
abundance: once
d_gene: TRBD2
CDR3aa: CAISESDRAGGQETQYF
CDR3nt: TGTGCCATCAGTGAGTCAGACCGAGCGGGGGGTCAAGAGACCCAGTACTTC

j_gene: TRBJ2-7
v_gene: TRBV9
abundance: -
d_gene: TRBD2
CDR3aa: CASSASGSGYEQYF
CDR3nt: TGTGCCAGCAGCGCTAGCGGGAGTGGGTACGAGCAGTACTTC

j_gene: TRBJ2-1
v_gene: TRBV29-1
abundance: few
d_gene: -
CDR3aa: CSVGRASVYNEQFF
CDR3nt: TGCAGCGTTGGGCGGGCTAGCGTCTACAATGAGCAGTTCTTC

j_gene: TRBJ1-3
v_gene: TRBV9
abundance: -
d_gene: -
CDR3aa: CASSGGAGAGNTIYF
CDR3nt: TGTGCCAGCAGCGGAGGGGCAGGGGCTGGAAACACCATATATTTT

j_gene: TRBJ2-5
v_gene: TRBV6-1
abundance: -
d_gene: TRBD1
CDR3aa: CASSEQGVGTQYF
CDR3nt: TGTGCCAGCAGTGAACAGGGGGTGGGGACCCAGTACTTC

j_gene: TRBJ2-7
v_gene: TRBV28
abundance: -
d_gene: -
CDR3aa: CASSSTQGGYEQYF
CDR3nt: TGTGCCAGCAGTTCAACACAGGGTGGGTACGAGCAGTACTTC

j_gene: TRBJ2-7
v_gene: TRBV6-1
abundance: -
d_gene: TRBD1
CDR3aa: CASSLTGLGYEQYF
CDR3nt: TGTGCCAGCAGCCTGACAGGGCTTGGGTACGAGCAGTACTTC

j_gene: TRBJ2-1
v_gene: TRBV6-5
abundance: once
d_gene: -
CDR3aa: CASSYSGIDLMNEQFF
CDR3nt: TGTGCCAGCAGTTACTCGGGAATAGATCTTATGAATGAGCAGTTCTTC

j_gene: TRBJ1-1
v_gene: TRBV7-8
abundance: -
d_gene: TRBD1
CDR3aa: CASSLARTGKDTEAFF
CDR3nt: TGTGCCAGCAGCTTAGCCCGGACAGGGAAAGATACTGAAGCTTTCTTT

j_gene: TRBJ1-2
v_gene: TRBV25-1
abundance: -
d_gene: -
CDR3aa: CASSTGSGYTF
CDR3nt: TGTGCCAGCAGTACAGGGTCGGGCTACACCTTC

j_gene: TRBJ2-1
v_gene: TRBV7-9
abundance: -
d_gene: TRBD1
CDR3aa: CASSPKVAGGGEQFF
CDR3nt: TGTGCCAGCAGTCCAAAGGTTGCAGGGGGCGGTGAGCAGTTCTTC

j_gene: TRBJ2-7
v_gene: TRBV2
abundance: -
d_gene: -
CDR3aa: CASKMRGGGDYEQYF
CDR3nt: TGTGCCAGCAAAATGAGGGGCGGAGGGGACTACGAGCAGTACTTC

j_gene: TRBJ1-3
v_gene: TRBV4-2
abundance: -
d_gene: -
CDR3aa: CASSPSDLGNTIYF
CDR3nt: TGTGCCAGCAGCCCAAGCGACCTGGGAAACACCATATATTTT

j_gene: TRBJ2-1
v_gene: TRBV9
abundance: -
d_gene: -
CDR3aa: CASSDQGNGEQFF
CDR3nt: TGTGCCAGCAGTGACCAGGGTAACGGTGAGCAGTTCTTC

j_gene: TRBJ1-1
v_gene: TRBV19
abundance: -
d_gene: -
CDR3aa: CASSIDGLAAFF
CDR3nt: TGTGCCAGTAGTATAGATGGCCTGGCTGCTTTCTTT

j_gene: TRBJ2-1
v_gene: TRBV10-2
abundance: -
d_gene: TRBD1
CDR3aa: CASGRDSYNEQFF
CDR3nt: TGCGCCAGCGGCCGGGACAGCTACAATGAGCAGTTCTTC

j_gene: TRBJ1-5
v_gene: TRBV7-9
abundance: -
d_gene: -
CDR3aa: CASSHPGDGNSNQPQHF
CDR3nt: TGTGCCAGCAGCCATCCAGGGGACGGGAATAGCAATCAGCCCCAGCATTTT

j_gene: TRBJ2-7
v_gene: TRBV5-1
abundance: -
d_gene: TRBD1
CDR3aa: CASSIGQGDGEQYF
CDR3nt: TGCGCCAGCAGCATAGGACAGGGTGATGGCGAGCAGTACTTC

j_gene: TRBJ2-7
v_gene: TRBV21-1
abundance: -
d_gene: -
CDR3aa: CASSSPSGLPSGPFYEQYF
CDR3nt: TGTGCCAGCAGCTCCCCGTCGGGGCTTCCTAGCGGGCCGTTCTACGAGCAGTACTTC

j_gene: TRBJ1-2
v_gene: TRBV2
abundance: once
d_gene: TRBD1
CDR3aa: CASSEAGTGVYGYTF
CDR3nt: TGTGCCAGCAGTGAAGCGGGGACAGGGGTTTATGGCTACACCTTC

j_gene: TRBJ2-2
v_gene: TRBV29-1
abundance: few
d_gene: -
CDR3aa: CSPSWAGSNTGELFF
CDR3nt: TGCAGTCCTAGCTGGGCAGGGTCGAACACCGGGGAGCTGTTTTTT

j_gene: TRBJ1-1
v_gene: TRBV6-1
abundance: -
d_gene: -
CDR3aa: CASSATGVNTEAFF
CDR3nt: TGTGCCAGCAGTGCTACAGGAGTGAACACTGAAGCTTTCTTT

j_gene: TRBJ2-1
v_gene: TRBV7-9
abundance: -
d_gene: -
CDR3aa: CASSLAAGQYNEQFF
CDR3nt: TGTGCCAGCAGCTTAGCTGCGGGACAGTACAATGAGCAGTTCTTC

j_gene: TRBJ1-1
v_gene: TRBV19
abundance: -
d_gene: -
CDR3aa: CASSVGVQEAFF
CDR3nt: TGTGCCAGTAGCGTCGGGGTACAGGAAGCTTTCTTT

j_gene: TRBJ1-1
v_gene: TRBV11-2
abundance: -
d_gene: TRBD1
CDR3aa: CASRDRGSYTEAFF
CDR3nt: TGTGCCAGCAGGGACAGGGGTTCATATACTGAAGCTTTCTTT

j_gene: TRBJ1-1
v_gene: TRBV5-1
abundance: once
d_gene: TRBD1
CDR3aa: CASSLVGQGPNTEAFF
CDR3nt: TGCGCCAGCAGCTTGGTGGGACAGGGGCCAAACACTGAAGCTTTCTTT

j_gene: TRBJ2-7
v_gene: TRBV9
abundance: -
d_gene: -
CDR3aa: CASSVGQGFYEQYF
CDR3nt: TGTGCCAGCAGCGTAGGCCAGGGGTTCTACGAGCAGTACTTC

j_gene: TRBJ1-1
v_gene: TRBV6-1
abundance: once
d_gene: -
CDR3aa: CASTRSGNTEAFF
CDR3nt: TGTGCCAGCACCAGAAGCGGGAACACTGAAGCTTTCTTT

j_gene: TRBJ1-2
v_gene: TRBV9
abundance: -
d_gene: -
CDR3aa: CASSVGLSGANYGYTF
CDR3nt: TGTGCCAGCAGCGTTGGCCTCTCAGGCGCTAACTATGGCTACACCTTC